This TCR beta chain comes out of a study of T-cell reconstitution after alpha-beta-depleted transplantation in children. The library targeted TCRbeta and was prepared with unique molecular identifiers. Using its own MiXCR run on the PCR reads, TCRdb lists one record per CDR3 protein. The data contain a few hundred thousand distinct CDR3 sequences, roughly 14% of them singletons. This clonotype was found many times. This clonotype originated in a human donor who donated a stem cell graft to a child with Fanconi anemia. Specimen: PBMCs, collected from the stem cell graft.

CDR3 DNA sequence: TGTGCCATCAGGACGAGCACCGGGGAGCTGTTTTTT. Amino acids: CAIRTSTGELFF. This chain joins TRBV10-3 and TRBJ2-2, with no clear D. V was shortened by 6 bases and J by 4 bases, with 6 bases between the two germline ends. The CDR3 is 12 residues long. Germline CDR1 is ENHRY and CDR2 is SYGVKD.